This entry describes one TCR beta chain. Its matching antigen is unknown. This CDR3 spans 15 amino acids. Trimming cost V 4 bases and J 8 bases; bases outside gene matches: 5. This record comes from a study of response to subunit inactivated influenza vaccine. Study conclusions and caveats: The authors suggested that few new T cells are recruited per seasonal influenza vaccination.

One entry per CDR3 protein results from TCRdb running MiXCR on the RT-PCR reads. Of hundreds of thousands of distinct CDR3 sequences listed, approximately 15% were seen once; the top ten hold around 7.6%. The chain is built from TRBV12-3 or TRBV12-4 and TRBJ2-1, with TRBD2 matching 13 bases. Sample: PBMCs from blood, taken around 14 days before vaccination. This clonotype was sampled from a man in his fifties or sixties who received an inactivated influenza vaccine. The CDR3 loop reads CASSSRLAGGHEQFF. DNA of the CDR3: TGTGCCAGCAGTTCTCGACTAGCGGGAGGTCATGAGCAGTTCTTC.